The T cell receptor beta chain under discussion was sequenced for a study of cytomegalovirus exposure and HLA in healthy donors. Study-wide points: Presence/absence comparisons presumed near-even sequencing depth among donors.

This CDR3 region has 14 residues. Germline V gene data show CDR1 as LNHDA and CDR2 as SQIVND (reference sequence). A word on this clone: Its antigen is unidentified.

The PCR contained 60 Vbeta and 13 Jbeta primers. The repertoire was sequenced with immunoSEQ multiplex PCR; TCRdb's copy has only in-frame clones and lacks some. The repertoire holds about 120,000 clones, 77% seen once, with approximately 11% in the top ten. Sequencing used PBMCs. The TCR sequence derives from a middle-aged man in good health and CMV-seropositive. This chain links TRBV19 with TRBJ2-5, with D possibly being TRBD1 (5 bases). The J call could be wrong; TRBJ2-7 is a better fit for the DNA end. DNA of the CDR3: TGTGCCAGTACCCTTGGGCAGGGCCCCTACGAGCAGTACTTC. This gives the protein CASTLGQGPYEQYF.